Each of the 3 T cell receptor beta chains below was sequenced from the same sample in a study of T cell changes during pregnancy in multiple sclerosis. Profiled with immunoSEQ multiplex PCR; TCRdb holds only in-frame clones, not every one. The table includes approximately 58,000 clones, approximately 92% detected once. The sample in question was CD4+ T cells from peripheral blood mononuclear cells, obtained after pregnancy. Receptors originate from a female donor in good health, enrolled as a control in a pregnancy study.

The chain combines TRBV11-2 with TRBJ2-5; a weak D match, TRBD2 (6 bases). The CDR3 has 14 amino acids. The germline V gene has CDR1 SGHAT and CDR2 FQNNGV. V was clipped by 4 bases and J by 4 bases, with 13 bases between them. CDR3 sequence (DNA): TGTGCCAGCAGCTCCCTCGGGGGAGGAGAGACCCAGTACTTC. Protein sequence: CASSSLGGGETQYF.

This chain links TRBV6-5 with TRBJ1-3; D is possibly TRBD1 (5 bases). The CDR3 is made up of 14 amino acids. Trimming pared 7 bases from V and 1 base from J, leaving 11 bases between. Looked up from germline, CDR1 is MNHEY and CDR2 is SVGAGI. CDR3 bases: TGTGCCAGCAAAGGGGTATATTCTGGAAACACCATATATTTT. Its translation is CASKGVYSGNTIYF.

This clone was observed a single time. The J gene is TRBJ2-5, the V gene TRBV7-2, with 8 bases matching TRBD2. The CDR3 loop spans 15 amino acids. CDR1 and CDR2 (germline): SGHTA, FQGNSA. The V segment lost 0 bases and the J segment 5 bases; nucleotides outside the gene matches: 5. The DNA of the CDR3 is TGTGCCAGCAGCTTAGCGAGGACTAGCATGGAGACCCAGTACTTC. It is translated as CASSLARTSMETQYF.